These T cell receptor beta chains were read from a single sample in a study of vaccination and CD4 T cells after COVID-19. TCRdb processed the PCR reads anew with MiXCR; each CDR3 protein has one entry. The sample includes about 13,000 distinct CDR3 sequences, about 25% of them seen just once. The antigens of these receptors remain unknown. This specimen was CD4+ T cells from blood, cultured in vitro, taken before SARS-CoV-2 vaccination. All receptors come from a human donor who received a COVID-19 vaccine. Each CDR3 is given with its conserved first and last residue. Fields, in order: D gene, clone size, J gene, V gene, CDR3 protein, CDR3 DNA. The D gene is left open where the match is weak. Clone size appears in some rows only: once, few, many, or a class for an expanded clone.

NA | NA | TRBJ2-1 | TRBV7-8 | CASILGGSQGEQFF | TGTGCCAGCATCCTAGGGGGTAGTCAGGGTGAGCAGTTCTTC
TRBD1 | few | TRBJ2-2 | TRBV5-4 | CASSIDRGTAGELFF | TGTGCCAGCAGCATCGACAGGGGGACAGCCGGGGAGCTGTTTTTT
NA | NA | TRBJ2-1 | TRBV23-1 | CASSQSPRGASKHEQFF | TGCGCCAGCAGTCAATCGCCCCGGGGGGCCAGTAAGCATGAGCAGTTCTTC
NA | NA | TRBJ1-2 | TRBV5-1 | CASSTQGNGYTF | TGCGCCAGCAGCACGCAGGGGAATGGCTACACCTTC
TRBD2 | NA | TRBJ2-2 | TRBV20-1 | CSASWGGDTGELFF | TGCAGTGCTAGTTGGGGGGGGGACACCGGGGAGCTGTTTTTT
TRBD1 | NA | TRBJ2-2 | TRBV5-1 | CASSVSTGEDGELFF | TGCGCCAGCAGCGTCTCGACAGGGGAAGACGGGGAGCTGTTTTTT
NA | NA | TRBJ1-6 | TRBV6-1 | CASSEGVQRLNSPLHF | TGTGCCAGCAGTGAAGGCGTACAGCGCCTGAATTCACCCCTCCACTTT
NA | NA | TRBJ2-7 | TRBV6-4 | CASSDPSTLVQAAYEQYF | TGTGCCAGCAGTGACCCGTCGACGCTCGTACAGGCGGCCTACGAGCAGTACTTC
NA | NA | TRBJ1-1 | TRBV29-1 | CSVSDIPFAEANTEAFF | TGCAGCGTGAGCGACATCCCTTTCGCGGAGGCGAACACTGAAGCTTTCTTT
NA | few | TRBJ1-6 | TRBV2 | CASSEQGRSTSPLHF | TGTGCCAGCAGTGAACAGGGTAGGAGCACTTCACCCCTCCACTTT
TRBD1 | NA | TRBJ1-1 | TRBV6-5 | CASSYGTGLGNTEAFF | TGTGCCAGCAGCTACGGGACAGGCCTCGGTAACACTGAAGCTTTCTTT
NA | NA | TRBJ1-6 | TRBV6-1 | CASGLGLSYNSPLHF | TGTGCCAGCGGTCTGGGACTCTCCTATAATTCACCCCTCCACTTT
NA | medium-sized | TRBJ1-1 | TRBV27 | CASSLISIGTEAFF | TGTGCCAGCAGTTTAATTAGTATCGGCACTGAAGCTTTCTTT
NA | NA | TRBJ2-3 | TRBV12-3/TRBV12-4 | CASRWGTDTQYF | TGTGCCAGCAGGTGGGGCACAGATACGCAGTATTTT
NA | NA | TRBJ1-1 | TRBV10-3 | CATSESVEGRWTEAFF | TGTGCCACCAGTGAGTCTGTCGAGGGCCGGTGGACTGAAGCTTTCTTT
NA | NA | TRBJ1-1 | TRBV7-9 | CASSLGSENTEAFF | TGTGCCAGCAGCTTAGGTTCGGAGAACACTGAAGCTTTCTTT
NA | NA | TRBJ2-2 | TRBV19 | CASSTGSGSGEPFF | TGTGCCAGTAGTACCGGGAGTGGGTCCGGGGAGCCGTTTTTT
TRBD2 | NA | TRBJ2-3 | TRBV20-1 | CSASLAGGPTDTQYF | TGCAGTGCTAGTCTAGCGGGGGGCCCTACAGATACGCAGTATTTT
NA | NA | TRBJ1-1 | TRBV19 | CASSIRHPNSEAFF | TGTGCCAGTAGTATACGGCACCCGAACAGTGAAGCTTTCTTT
NA | NA | TRBJ2-7 | TRBV2 | CASRPTPTREQYF | TGTGCCAGCAGGCCCACCCCTACTAGGGAGCAGTACTTC
NA | NA | TRBJ2-7 | TRBV5-1 | CASSLAGTGYDEQYF | TGCGCCAGCAGCTTGGCCGGGACGGGCTACGACGAGCAGTACTTC
TRBD1 | NA | TRBJ1-2 | TRBV5-1 | CASSVPGQGAQTGGYTF | TGCGCCAGCAGCGTACCGGGACAGGGGGCGCAGACTGGTGGCTACACCTTC